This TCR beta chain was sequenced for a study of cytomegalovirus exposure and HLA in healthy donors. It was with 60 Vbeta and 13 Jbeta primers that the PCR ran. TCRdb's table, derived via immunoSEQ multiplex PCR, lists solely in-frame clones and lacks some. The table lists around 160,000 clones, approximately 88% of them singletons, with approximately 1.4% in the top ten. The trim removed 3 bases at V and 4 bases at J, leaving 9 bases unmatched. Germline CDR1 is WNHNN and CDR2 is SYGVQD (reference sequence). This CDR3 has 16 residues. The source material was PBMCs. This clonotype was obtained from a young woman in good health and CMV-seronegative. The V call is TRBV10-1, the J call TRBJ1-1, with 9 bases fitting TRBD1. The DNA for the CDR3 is TGCGCCAGCAGTGAAAGCACCGAGACAGGGGGCACTGAAGCTTTCTTT. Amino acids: CASSESTETGGTEAFF.